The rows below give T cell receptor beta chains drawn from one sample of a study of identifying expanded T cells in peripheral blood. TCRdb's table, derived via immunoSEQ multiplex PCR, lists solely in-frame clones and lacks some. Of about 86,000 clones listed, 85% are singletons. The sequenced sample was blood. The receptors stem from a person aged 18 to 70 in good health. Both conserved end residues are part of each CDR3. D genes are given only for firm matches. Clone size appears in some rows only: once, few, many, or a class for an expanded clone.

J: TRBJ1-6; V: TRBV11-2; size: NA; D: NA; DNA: TGTGCCAGCAGCTCTCTGGCGGACAGTCGAAATTCACCCCTCCACTTT; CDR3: CASSSLADSRNSPLHF
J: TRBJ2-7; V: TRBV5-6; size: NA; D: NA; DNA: TGTGCCAGCAGCTTGAACAAAGGTCCGGAATCCTTC; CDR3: CASSLNKGPESF
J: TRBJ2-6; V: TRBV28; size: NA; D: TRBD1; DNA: TGTGCCAGCAGCACCAGCCGGGGCGGGCAGGGGGCGCTTGGGGCCAACGTCCTGACTTTC; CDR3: CASSTSRGGQGALGANVLTF
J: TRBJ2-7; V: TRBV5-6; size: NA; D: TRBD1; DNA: TGTGCCAGCAGCCTTCCCACCCCCGGGACAGGGGACGAGCAGTACTTC; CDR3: CASSLPTPGTGDEQYF
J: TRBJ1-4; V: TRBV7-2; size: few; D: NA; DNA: TGTGCCAGCAGCTTAGGGAGCACTCAGACCGAAAAACTGTTTTTT; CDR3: CASSLGSTQTEKLFF
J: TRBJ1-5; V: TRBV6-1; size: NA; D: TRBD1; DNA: TGTGCTTTGGGACAGAGCAATCAGCCCCAGCATTTT; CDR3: CALGQSNQPQHF
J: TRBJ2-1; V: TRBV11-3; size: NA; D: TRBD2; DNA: TGTGCCAGCAGCCGCGTGCTGTGGGGAGGTAGCGGGAGCTCCTACAATGAGCAGTTCTTC; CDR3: CASSRVLWGGSGSSYNEQFF
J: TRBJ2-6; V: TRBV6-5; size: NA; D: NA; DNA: TGTGCCTCCAGGGACACCTTTTCGGGGGCCAACGTCCTGACTTTC; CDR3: CASRDTFSGANVLTF
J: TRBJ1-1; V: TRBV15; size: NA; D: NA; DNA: TGTGCCACCAGCAGAGTGACCTACATGAACACTGAAGCTTTCTTT; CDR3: CATSRVTYMNTEAFF
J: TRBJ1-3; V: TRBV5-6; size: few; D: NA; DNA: TGTGCCAGCAGCTTGCCGGGGGGAAACACCATATATTTT; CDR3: CASSLPGGNTIYF
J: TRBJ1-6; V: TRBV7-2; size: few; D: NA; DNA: TGTGCCAGCAGCTTAGGGTATTCACCCCTCCACTTT; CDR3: CASSLGYSPLHF
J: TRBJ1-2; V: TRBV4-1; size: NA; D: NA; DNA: TGCGCCAGCAGCCAAAGAGACGGATACAACTATGGCTACACCTTC; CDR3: CASSQRDGYNYGYTF
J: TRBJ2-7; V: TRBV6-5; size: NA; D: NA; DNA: TGTGCCAGCACCAATACCGGGTCCGAGCAGTACTTC; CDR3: CASTNTGSEQYF
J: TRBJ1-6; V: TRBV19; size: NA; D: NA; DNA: TGTGCCAGTAGTTACAGCTCCTATAATTCACCCCTCCACTTT; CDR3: CASSYSSYNSPLHF
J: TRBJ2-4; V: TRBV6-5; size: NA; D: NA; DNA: TGTGCCAGCAGCAACGGGGTCCAAAACATTCAGTACTTC; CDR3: CASSNGVQNIQYF
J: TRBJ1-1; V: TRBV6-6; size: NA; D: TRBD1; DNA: TGTGCCAGCAACAAACAGGGGAGCACTGAAGCTTTCTTT; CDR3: CASNKQGSTEAFF
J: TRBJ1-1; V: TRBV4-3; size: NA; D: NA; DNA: TGCGCCAGCAGCCAAGGGCCATCAGGGGTCGCTGAAGCTTTCTTT; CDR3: CASSQGPSGVAEAFF
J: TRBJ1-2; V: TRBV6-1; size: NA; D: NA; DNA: TGTGCCAGCAGTGGTCGGGGCCCCATCGGCGGCTATGGCTACACCTTC; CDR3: CASSGRGPIGGYGYTF
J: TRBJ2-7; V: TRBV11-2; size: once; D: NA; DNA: TGTGCCAGCAGCTTGGGGATTGCTCGCGACGAGCAGTACTTC; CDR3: CASSLGIARDEQYF
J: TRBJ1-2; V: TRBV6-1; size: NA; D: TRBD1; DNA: TGTGCCAGCAGTGCCGACAGGGCCCCTTATGGCTACACCTTC; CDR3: CASSADRAPYGYTF
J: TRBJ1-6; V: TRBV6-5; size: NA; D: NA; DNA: TGTGCCAGCAGTGAAACACAGGGATCACCCCTCCACTTT; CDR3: CASSETQGSPLHF
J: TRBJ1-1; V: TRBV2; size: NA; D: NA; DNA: TGTGCCAGTCAATTTACGGGGACGACTGAAGCTTTCTTT; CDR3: CASQFTGTTEAFF
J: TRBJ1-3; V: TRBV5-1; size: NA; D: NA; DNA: TGCGCCAGCAGCTTGGACAGACGTGGAAACACCATATATTTT; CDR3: CASSLDRRGNTIYF
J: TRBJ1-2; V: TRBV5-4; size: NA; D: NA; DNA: TGTGCCAGCAGCGTCCTCACCGGGGACTATGGCTACACCTTC; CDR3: CASSVLTGDYGYTF
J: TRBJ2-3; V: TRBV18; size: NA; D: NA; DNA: TGTGCCAGCTCACCATTCTCTCCCGGACAGAGAGCTGGTACGCAGTATTTT; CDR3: CASSPFSPGQRAGTQYF
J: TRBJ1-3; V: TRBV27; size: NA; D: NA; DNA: TGTGCCAGCAGTTTATCTTTTGGGGGGCCCCGCTACGGAAACACCATATATTTT; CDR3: CASSLSFGGPRYGNTIYF
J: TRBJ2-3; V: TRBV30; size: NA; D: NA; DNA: TGTGCCTGGAGCCAAAGGTCAGATACGCAGTATTTT; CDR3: CAWSQRSDTQYF